These 32 T cell receptor beta chains originate from one sample sequenced in a study of cytomegalovirus exposure and HLA in healthy donors. The PCR made use of 60 Vbeta and 13 Jbeta primers. Produced via immunoSEQ multiplex PCR; TCRdb's table is partial and in-frame only. The profile shows about 160,000 clones, roughly four fifths of them singletons. Material: PBMCs. Source of these receptors: a man aged 40-49 years in good health and CMV-seronegative.

The chain recombines TRBV20-1 with TRBJ1-4, with a possible D match to TRBD1 (5 bases). The CDR3 totals 11 residues. Per the germline V gene, CDR1 is DFQATT and CDR2 is SNEGSKA (reference sequence). Trimming cost V 4 bases and J 8 bases, with 8 bases left between them. The CDR3, as DNA: TGCAGTGCTAACCGGGGGGAAAAACTGTTTTTT. Encoded protein: CSANRGEKLFF.

The rearrangement links TRBV27 to TRBJ1-2; D is perhaps TRBD1 (5 bases). Germline values: CDR1 MNHEY, CDR2 SMNVEV (reference sequence). CDR3 length: 18 amino acids. Between the trimmed V and J ends, which lost 3 bases and 2 bases, there was a span of 22 bases. In DNA form, the CDR3 reads TGTGCCAGCAGTTTTCTTTCAGGAACAGGACGGCAGAACTATGGCTACACCTTC. This encodes CASSFLSGTGRQNYGYTF.

As concerns this clone: The junction differs from germline at one of its ends, possibly a read error. J is TRBJ2-2 and V is TRBV7-9, with TRBD1 identical over 10 bases. The CDR3 spans 15 residues. Germline V gives CDR1 SEHNR, CDR2 FQNEAQ (reference sequence). The CDR3 sequence is CSSSTSRTGGGELFF. DNA of the CDR3: TGTTCCAGCAGCACCAGCCGGACAGGGGGCGGGGAGCTGTTTTTT. The variable domain in full, completed from reference TRBV7-9 and TRBJ2-2, reads DTGVSQNPRHKITKRGQNVTFRCDPISEHNRLYWYRQTLGQGPEFLTYFQNEAQLEKSRLLSDRFSAERPKGSFSTLEIQRTEQGDSAMYLCSSSTSRTGGGELFFGEGSRLTVL.

This rearrangement joins TRBV4-3 to TRBJ1-2; D is uncertain. V lost 0 bases, J lost 2 bases, and 10 bases lay in between. This CDR3 region has 15 residues. Germline V gene data show CDR1 as LGHNA and CDR2 as YSLEER. CDR3 coding DNA: TGCGCCAGCAGCCAAGAACCCGGGTCCAACTATGGCTACACCTTC. Translating it yields CASSQEPGSNYGYTF.

The V call is TRBV5-6, the J call TRBJ2-6; perhaps TRBD1 as D (6 bases). In germline, CDR1 is SGHDT, CDR2 YYEEEE. This CDR3 comprises 18 residues. Deletions cut 5 bases from V and 3 bases from J, with 21 bases between. The chain's CDR3 is CASSRSRDIRLGANVLTF. CDR3 bases: TGTGCCAGCAGTCGAAGCCGGGACATCCGTCTTGGGGCCAACGTCCTGACTTTC.

The chain is built from TRBV28 and TRBJ2-7; 11 bases agree with TRBD1. The germline gives CDR1 MDHEN, CDR2 SYDVKM. CDR3 length: 19 residues. The V and J ends lost 6 bases and 0 bases, in that order; junction bases with no gene match: 16. DNA for the CDR3: TGTGCCAGCAGGGTGACGGGACAGGGGGAATATTTCCCCTCCTACGAGCAGTACTTC. Its protein product is CASRVTGQGEYFPSYEQYF.

This clone is classed as medium-sized (0.01 to 0.1%). Other DNA sequences in this specimen translate into the identical CDR3. The V gene is TRBV4-2, the J gene TRBJ2-7; no clear D gene. The CDR3 has 14 residues. Trimming removed 0 bases at V and 1 base at J, with 7 bases between. Per germline, CDR1 LGHNA and CDR2 YNFKEQ. In DNA form, the CDR3 reads TGTGCCAGCAGCCAAGAGGCGGTATCCTACGAGCAGTACTTC. As protein: CASSQEAVSYEQYF.

J is TRBJ1-6 and V is TRBV9, with 8 nucleotides matching TRBD1. Germline CDR1 reads SGDLS; CDR2 reads YYNGEE. The CDR3 consists of 17 residues. V lost 0 bases and J lost 10; bases outside the gene matches: 12. This chain's CDR3 is CASSVATGGGESSPLHF. In nucleotides, the CDR3 is TGTGCCAGCAGCGTAGCTACAGGGGGAGGGGAGTCCTCACCCCTCCACTTT.

The chain is built from TRBV27 and TRBJ2-5, with 7 bases that match TRBD1. TRBJ2-7 explains the end of the DNA better; the J call may be wrong. Germline assignment: CDR1 MNHEY and CDR2 SMNVEV (reference sequence). CDR3 length: 15 residues. The CDR3 DNA reads as TGTGCCAGCAGTTTACAATCGGGACAGACCTACGAGCAGTACTTC. Translating it yields CASSLQSGQTYEQYF.

V and J are TRBV4-1 and TRBJ1-6; D might be TRBD1 (6 bases). Germline CDR1 and CDR2: MGHRA and YSYEKL. The CDR3 has 15 residues. The V gene lost 1 base and the J gene lost 7 bases, with 11 bases spanning the gap. CDR3 residues: CASSQVAGANSPLHF. The DNA for the CDR3 is TGCGCCAGCAGCCAAGTGGCAGGGGCGAATTCACCCCTCCACTTT.

J is TRBJ2-2 and V is TRBV11-2; the D is unclear. Germline-derived CDR1 and CDR2 are SGHAT and FQNNGV. The CDR3 length is 14 residues. V lost 7 bases and J lost 0, with 9 bases in between. As DNA, the CDR3 is TGTGCCAGCATTCTCCAGTCGAACACCGGGGAGCTGTTTTTT. Protein sequence: CASILQSNTGELFF.

This clone showed up just a few times. The rearrangement joins TRBV4-2 to TRBJ1-6, with D possibly being TRBD1 (6 bases). Germline CDR1 LGHNA, CDR2 YNFKEQ. This CDR3 is built from 16 residues. V dropped 2 bases and J dropped 5 bases, with 13 bases sitting between them. The DNA for the CDR3 is TGTGCCAGCAGCCAACATCTGGACAGCAATAATTCACCCCTCCACTTT. Translated: CASSQHLDSNNSPLHF.

The chain combines TRBV7-9 with TRBJ2-7; D remains unclear. V lost 5 bases to trimming and J lost 2 bases, with 4 bases between them. The length of the CDR3 is 11 residues. CDR1 and CDR2 (germline): SEHNR, FQNEAQ (reference sequence). The DNA of the CDR3 is TGTGCCAGCAGCCGCGCCTACGAGCAGTACTTC. Its protein is CASSRAYEQYF.

This chain connects TRBV13 to TRBJ2-3, with 14 bases lining up with TRBD2. V was pared by 5 bases and J by 4 bases, with 8 bases of the junction left unmatched. The germline CDR1 and CDR2 sequences are PRHDT and FYEKMQ (reference sequence). This CDR3 is 17 amino acids long. This CDR3 is CASSPETSGGVSDTQYF. The CDR3 region has the DNA TGTGCCAGCAGCCCAGAGACTAGCGGGGGGGTTTCAGATACGCAGTATTTT.

The chain uses TRBV18 and TRBJ2-7, with D perhaps matching TRBD1 (6 bases). There are 15 residues in the CDR3. V was cut by 3 bases and J by 1 base, with 13 bases left in between. Germline CDR1 reads KGHSH; CDR2 reads LQKENI. The CDR3 here is CASSPRPDSSYEQYF. The CDR3 DNA is TGTGCCAGCTCACCCCGCCCGGACAGTTCCTACGAGCAGTACTTC.

The V call is TRBV7-3, the J call TRBJ2-3, with D unclear. The germline V gene encodes CDR1 SGHTA and CDR2 FQGTGA. Trimming stripped 5 bases from V and 2 bases from J, with 11 bases between. The CDR3 covers 14 residues. The CDR3: CASSLSKFTDTQYF. CDR3 nucleotide sequence: TGTGCCAGCAGCCTTTCTAAATTCACAGATACGCAGTATTTT.

A single count supports this clone. The genes are TRBV9 and TRBJ2-5, with D perhaps matching TRBD2 (5 bases). Germline CDR1 reads SGDLS; CDR2 reads YYNGEE. The CDR3 loop spans 13 amino acids. Trimming left V 0 bases short and J 9 bases short, with 12 bases between. The DNA of the CDR3 is TGTGCCAGCAGCGTAGAAGGTGTGAGGGCCCAGTACTTC. Translating gives CASSVEGVRAQYF.

The chain combines TRBV19 with TRBJ1-5; 9 positions match TRBD1. V lost 4 bases, J lost 9 bases, and 7 bases stayed unmatched. CDR1 is LNHDA, CDR2 SQIVND, per germline (reference sequence). The CDR3 has 14 amino acids. The CDR3 region is CASSTDRGRRPQHF. For the CDR3, the DNA is TGTGCCAGTAGTACGGACAGGGGAAGGAGGCCCCAGCATTTT.

The chain has TRBV6-1 and TRBJ2-7; 7 positions match TRBD1. The CDR3 covers 14 residues. The germline V gene encodes CDR1 MNHNS and CDR2 SASEGT. Unmatched junction bases numbered 8, after V lost 5 bases and J lost 4 bases. CDR3 sequence reads: CASSNPGQRYEQYF. The CDR3 DNA reads TGTGCCAGCAGTAACCCGGGACAGCGATACGAGCAGTACTTC.

This clone was picked up a small number of times. The rearrangement joins TRBV5-4 to TRBJ2-3, with D possibly TRBD2 on 5 matching bases. V was pared by 0 bases and J by 0 bases, with 14 bases between. Germline V gives CDR1 SGHNT, CDR2 YYREEE (reference sequence). This CDR3 comprises 17 residues. CDR3 sequence reads: CASSLGKRSSSTDTQYF. For the CDR3, the DNA is TGTGCCAGCAGCTTGGGGAAGCGGAGCTCTAGCACAGATACGCAGTATTTT. Supplemented by reference TRBV5-4 and TRBJ2-3, the full variable domain reads ETGVTQSPTHLIKTRGQQVTLRCSSQSGHNTVSWYQQALGQGPQFIFQYYREEENGRGNFPPRFSGLQFPNYSSELNVNALELDDSALYLCASSLGKRSSSTDTQYFGPGTRLTVL.

There are a few counts of this clone. At the DNA level, this CDR3 is encoded by other sequences in the same sample as well. This chain connects TRBV5-1 to TRBJ2-7, with no clear D. The V and J ends lost 0 bases and 3 bases respectively, with 4 bases between them. The CDR3 loop spans 12 amino acids. From germline, CDR1 is SGHRS and CDR2 YFSETQ. The CDR3 loop reads CASSLDYYEQYF. The DNA for the CDR3 is TGCGCCAGCAGCTTGGATTACTACGAGCAGTACTTC.

This chain uses TRBV19 with TRBJ1-2, with D perhaps matching TRBD1 (5 bases). The germline V gene encodes CDR1 LNHDA and CDR2 SQIVND (reference sequence). The CDR3 spans 17 residues. Trimming removed 0 bases from V and 3 bases from J, with 17 bases in between. CDR3 sequence: CASSIENRDGGYYGYTF. CDR3 nucleotides: TGTGCCAGTAGTATAGAAAATCGGGACGGGGGTTACTATGGCTACACCTTC.

This clone was detected only a few times. This chain connects TRBV15 to TRBJ2-4, with a tentative D call TRBD2 (6 bases). Trimming removed 3 bases at V and 8 bases at J, with 14 bases between. Germline V lookup: CDR1 LNHNV, CDR2 YYDKDF (reference sequence). This CDR3 is 14 amino acids long. CDR3 in DNA: TGTGCCACCAGCAGCCTCAGCGGGCTAGACATTCAGTACTTC. It translates to CATSSLSGLDIQYF.

The rearrangement joins TRBV27 to TRBJ2-1; 7 bases align to TRBD1. The V gene's germline CDR1 is MNHEY and CDR2 SMNVEV (reference sequence). V gave up 1 base and J gave up 4 bases; unmatched junction bases: 7. The CDR3 spans 16 residues. DNA of the CDR3: TGTGCCAGCAGTTTATGGACCGGGACAGCATACAATGAGCAGTTCTTC. Protein: CASSLWTGTAYNEQFF.

The chain carries TRBV10-3 and TRBJ1-2; a possible D gene is TRBD1 (5 bases). V gave up 6 bases and J gave up 8 bases, with 10 bases separating them. CDR3 length: 11 residues. The germline V gene has CDR1 ENHRY and CDR2 SYGVKD. CDR3 nucleotides: TGTGCCATCAGGGAAGACAGCGGCTACACCTTC. Its protein is CAIREDSGYTF.

The CDR3 is CASSARLAGGLVEQFF. CDR3 in DNA: TGTGCCAGCAGTGCGCGACTAGCGGGGGGGCTGGTTGAGCAGTTCTTC. The rearrangement links TRBV6-1 to TRBJ2-1; 14 bases line up with TRBD2. The V gene's germline CDR1 is MNHNS and CDR2 SASEGT. V lost 4 bases to trimming and J lost 9 bases; unmatched junction nucleotides: 8. CDR3 length: 16 amino acids.

This clone was seen once. V and J are TRBV30 and TRBJ2-1; 9 bases map to TRBD2. The J segment lost 7 bases and the V segment lost 5 bases, leaving 9 bases of the junction unmatched. The CDR3 consists of 14 residues. Germline V gene data show CDR1 as GTSNPN and CDR2 as SVGIG (reference sequence). CDR3 bases: TGTGCCTGGGACGCGGGGGGGCCAGGGAATGAGCAGTTCTTC. Residues: CAWDAGGPGNEQFF.

A remark on this clone: The junction shows a germline mismatch at one end, possibly a read error. The genes are TRBV7-7 and TRBJ2-7; D is possibly TRBD1 (5 bases). Germline V gives CDR1 SSHAT, CDR2 FNYEAQ (reference sequence). The CDR3 contains 13 residues. This CDR3 is CASSFSPGKEQYF. DNA for the CDR3: TGTGCTAGCAGCTTTAGTCCAGGGAAGGAGCAGTACTTC.

This sequence joins TRBV29-1 and TRBJ2-5, with TRBD1 identical over 8 bases. J gave up 7 bases and V 6 bases, and 7 bases lay outside the gene matches. The germline V gene has CDR1 SQVTM and CDR2 ANQGSEA. This CDR3 has 12 residues. CDR3 loop: CSVETGVGTQYF. The DNA of the CDR3 is TGCAGCGTAGAGACAGGGGTTGGGACCCAGTACTTC.

The chain uses TRBV4-3 and TRBJ2-1, with D tentatively TRBD1 (6 bases). Germline loops: CDR1 LGHNA, CDR2 YSLEER. Trimming cost V 3 bases and J 7 bases, with 16 bases left between them. The length of the CDR3 is 15 residues. CDR3 nucleotides: TGCGCCAGCAGCCAGGACTCAGGGGCCTGGAATGAGCAGTTCTTC. Encoded protein: CASSQDSGAWNEQFF.

The CDR3 here is CASSGYRGELSSGANVLTF. DNA for the CDR3: TGTGCCAGCAGTGGATACAGGGGGGAACTCAGCTCTGGGGCCAACGTCCTGACTTTC. The chain carries TRBV2 and TRBJ2-6, with 8 bases lining up with TRBD1. After removal of 4 bases from V and 0 bases from J, the junction contained 11 bases not matched to a gene. This CDR3 region has 19 residues. Germline V lookup: CDR1 SNHLY, CDR2 FYNNEI.

The V gene is TRBV5-1, the J gene TRBJ2-7; 7 bases map to TRBD1. J lost 2 bases, V lost 1 base, and 3 bases had no gene match. This CDR3 comprises 14 residues. Germline V gene lookup returns CDR1 SGHRS and CDR2 YFSETQ. The CDR3 protein is CASSLKQGTYEQYF. CDR3 sequence (DNA): TGCGCCAGCAGCTTGAAACAGGGGACCTACGAGCAGTACTTC.